The TCR beta chain under discussion was sequenced for a study of shared clonotypes between healthy human individuals. TCRdb's table, derived via immunoSEQ multiplex PCR, lists solely in-frame clones and lacks some. The table includes 1,400,000 or so clones, around 98.5% detected once. Note on this clone: Antigen unknown.

Study-wide findings and caveats: In general, naive subsets displayed greater estimated richness than memory subsets did. Naive CD4 clonotype sharing across a few donors was about 5%.

In germline, CDR1 is KGHSH, CDR2 LQKENI. This CDR3 has 15 amino acids. V was cut by 0 bases and J by 5 bases, with 13 bases left in between. This receptor was identified in a young man in good health. The rearrangement joins TRBV18 to TRBJ2-5; D perhaps matches TRBD1 (5 bases). What was sequenced was naive CD4+ T cells sorted from blood. As for subset: CD45RA+ positively selected. This chain's CDR3 is CASSPPPGSWETQYF. CDR3 bases: TGTGCCAGCTCACCACCGCCAGGGTCTTGGGAGACCCAGTACTTC.